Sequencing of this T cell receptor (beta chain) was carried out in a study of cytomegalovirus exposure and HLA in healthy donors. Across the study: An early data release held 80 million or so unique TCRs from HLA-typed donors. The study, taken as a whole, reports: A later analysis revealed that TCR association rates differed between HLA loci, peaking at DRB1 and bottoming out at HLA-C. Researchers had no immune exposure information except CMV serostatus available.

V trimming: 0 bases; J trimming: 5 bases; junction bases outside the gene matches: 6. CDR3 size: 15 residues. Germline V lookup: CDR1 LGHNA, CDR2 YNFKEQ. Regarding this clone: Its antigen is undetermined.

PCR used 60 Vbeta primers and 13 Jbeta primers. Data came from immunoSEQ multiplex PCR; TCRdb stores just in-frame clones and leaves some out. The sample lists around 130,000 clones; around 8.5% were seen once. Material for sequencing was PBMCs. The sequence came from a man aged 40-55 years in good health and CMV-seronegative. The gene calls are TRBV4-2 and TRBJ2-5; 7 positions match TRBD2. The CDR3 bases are TGTGCCAGCAGCCAAGATTGGGAGGGCTGGGAGACCCAGTACTTC. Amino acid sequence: CASSQDWEGWETQYF.